This T cell receptor beta chain was retrieved from a study of blood T cell repertoires in COVID-19 (TCRdb year 2020). At the level of the whole study: Samples covering the acute and convalescent phases of COVID-19 were provided by collaborators in the United States, Italy and Spain. Subjects who had been exposed to COVID-19, were actively infected with it, or had recovered from it provided the deeply sampled blood TCRbeta repertoires that made up the dataset. A de-identified subject ID, COVID-19 status, age in years and sex were almost always included in the sample metadata. Where available, HLA class I and class II types were taken from metadata supplied by the sample provider and were not determined by assay-based typing. The prospective study material was composed of cDNA or gDNA derived from T cells, B-cell-depleted T cells, or PBMCs. The repertoires were made available in a free public database intended to serve as a resource for research on the immune response to SARS-CoV-2. The samples were drawn from two sources: the first 160 participants of the ongoing ImmuneRACE study, and 1,000 to 1,500 subjects contributed by 6 global collaborators. The research as a whole found: The quantity of clinical and demographic metadata differed by source and by participant and was supplied without curation.

The immunoSEQ Assay, a bias-controlled multiplex PCR, was used to amplify TCRbeta CDR3 regions from genomic DNA. Per the original workflow: The number of nucleated cells in each sample was estimated by amplification of reference gene primers within the assay. Sequence reads were collapsed and filtered to measure the absolute abundance of every unique TCRbeta CDR3 rearrangement. For each sample, productive Simpson clonality was calculated as the square root of Simpson's diversity index over productive rearrangements. The immuneACCESS repertoire file appears here via TCRdb, limited to in-frame rearrangements. These files lack a portion of the clones; in checked studies, under half of the deficit traces to unresolved V genes, and the cause of the others is not known. V and J calls and clone size are as listed in that table; D and trimming were resolved from the DNA. The sample data list 280,000 or so clones, and about 85% of these were observed just once. The leading ten clones occupy about 14% of the sample.

Points on this clone: The antigen this receptor binds is unknown. No much larger clone exists at a distance of one base, and base qualities are not known.

Whole blood was collected in K2EDTA tubes by collaborating institutions according to the institutions' own protocols. For TCRbeta analysis, collaborators shipped samples as frozen whole blood, isolated PBMCs, or DNA extracted from either of those sample types. Sequences SGDLS (CDR1) and YYNGEE (CDR2) are obtained from the germline V gene. V is pruned by 2 bases and J by 1 base, leaving 10 bases of the junction without a gene match. Taken from cysteine to phenylalanine, the CDR3 has 18 residues. The read is trimmed to its CDR3 DNA, 54 bases read in frame from base 1. The sequence derives from a human donor in a cohort sampled during active COVID-19. Sequenced input: peripheral blood. The chain joins TRBV9 to TRBJ2-5; a stretch of 11 junction bases matches TRBD1. The sequenced DNA: TGTGCCAGCAGCGTCGGGGCGGCAGGGACAGGGGGCCAAGAGACCCAGTACTTC. Its translation reads: CASSVGAAGTGGQETQYF.